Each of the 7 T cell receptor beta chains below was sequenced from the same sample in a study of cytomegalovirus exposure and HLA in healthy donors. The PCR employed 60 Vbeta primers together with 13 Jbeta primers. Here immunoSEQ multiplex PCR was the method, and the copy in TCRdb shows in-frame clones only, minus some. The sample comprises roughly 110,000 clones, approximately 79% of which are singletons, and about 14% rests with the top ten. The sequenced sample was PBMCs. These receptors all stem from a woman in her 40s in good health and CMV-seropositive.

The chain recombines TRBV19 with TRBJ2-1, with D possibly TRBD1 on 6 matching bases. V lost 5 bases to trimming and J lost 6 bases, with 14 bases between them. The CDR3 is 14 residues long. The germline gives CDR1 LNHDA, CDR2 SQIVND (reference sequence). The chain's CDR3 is CASSLQTGFNEQFF. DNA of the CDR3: TGTGCCAGTAGTCTACAGACAGGATTCAATGAGCAGTTCTTC.

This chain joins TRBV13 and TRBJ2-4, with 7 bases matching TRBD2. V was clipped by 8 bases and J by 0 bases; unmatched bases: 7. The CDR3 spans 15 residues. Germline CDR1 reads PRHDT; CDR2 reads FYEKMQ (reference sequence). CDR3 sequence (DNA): TGTGCCAGCGGGGGAGGGGCAGTAGCCAAAAACATTCAGTACTTC. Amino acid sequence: CASGGGAVAKNIQYF.

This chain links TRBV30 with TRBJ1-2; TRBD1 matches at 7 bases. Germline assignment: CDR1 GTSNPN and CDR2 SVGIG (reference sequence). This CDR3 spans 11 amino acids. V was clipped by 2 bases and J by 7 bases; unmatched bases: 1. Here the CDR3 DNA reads TGTGCCTGGAGTACAGGGGTTGGCTACACCTTC. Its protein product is CAWSTGVGYTF.

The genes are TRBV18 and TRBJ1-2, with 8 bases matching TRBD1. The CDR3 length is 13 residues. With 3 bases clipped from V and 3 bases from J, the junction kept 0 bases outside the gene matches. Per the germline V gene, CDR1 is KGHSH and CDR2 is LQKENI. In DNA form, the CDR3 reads TGTGCCAGCTCACCGGACAGGGACTATGGCTACACCTTC. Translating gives CASSPDRDYGYTF.

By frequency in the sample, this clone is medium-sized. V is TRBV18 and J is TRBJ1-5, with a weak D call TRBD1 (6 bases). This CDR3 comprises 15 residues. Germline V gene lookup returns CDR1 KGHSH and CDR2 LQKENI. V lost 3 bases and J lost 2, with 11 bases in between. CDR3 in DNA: TGTGCCAGCTCACCGCAGGGGCGCGGCAATCAGCCCCAGCATTTT. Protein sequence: CASSPQGRGNQPQHF.

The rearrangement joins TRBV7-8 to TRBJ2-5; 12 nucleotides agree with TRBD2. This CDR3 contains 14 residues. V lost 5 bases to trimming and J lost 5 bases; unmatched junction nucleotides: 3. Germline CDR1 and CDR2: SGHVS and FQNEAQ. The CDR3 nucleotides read TGTGCCAGCAGCCAAGGGACTAGCGGGGAGACCCAGTACTTC. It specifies CASSQGTSGETQYF. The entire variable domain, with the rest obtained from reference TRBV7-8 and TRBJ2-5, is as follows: GAGVSQSPRYKVAKRGQDVALRCDPISGHVSLFWYQQALGQGPEFLTYFQNEAQLDKSGLPSDRFFAERPEGSVSTLKIQRTQQEDSAVYLCASSQGTSGETQYFGPGTRLLVL.

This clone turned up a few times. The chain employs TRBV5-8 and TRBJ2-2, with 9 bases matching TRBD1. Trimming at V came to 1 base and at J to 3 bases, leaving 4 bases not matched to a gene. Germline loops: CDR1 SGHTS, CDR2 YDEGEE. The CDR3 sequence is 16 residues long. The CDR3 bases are TGTGCCAGCAGCTTGTGGACAGGGGATGACACCGGGGAGCTGTTTTTT. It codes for CASSLWTGDDTGELFF. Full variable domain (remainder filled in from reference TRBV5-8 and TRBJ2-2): EAGVTQSPTHLIKTRGQQATLRCSPISGHTSVYWYQQALGLGLQFLLWYDEGEERNRGNFPPRFSGRQFPNYSSELNVNALELEDSALYLCASSLWTGDDTGELFFGEGSRLTVL.